Listed below are T cell receptor beta chains from one sample, sequenced in a study of blood T cell repertoires in COVID-19. Profiled with immunoSEQ multiplex PCR; TCRdb holds only in-frame clones, not every one. The table records around 140,000 clones, 81% of them present only once. Sequenced sample: peripheral blood. The receptors come from a human donor in a cohort sampled during active COVID-19. Each CDR3 is given with its conserved first and last residue. The D gene is left open where the match is weak. Not all rows give a size; the values are once, few, many and, for expanded clones, a class.

>TRBV28|-|-|TRBJ1-1
CASRSRDRASTEAFF
TGTGCCAGCAGGAGCCGGGATCGGGCAAGTACTGAAGCTTTCTTT
>TRBV10-2|TRBD1|-|TRBJ1-6
CASIGTGKLGSPLHF
TGCGCCAGCATTGGGACAGGCAAATTAGGTTCACCCCTCCACTTT
>TRBV7-6|TRBD1|-|TRBJ1-1
CASSLVGAIGQGETEAFF
TGTGCCAGCAGCTTAGTTGGGGCCATAGGACAGGGAGAAACTGAAGCTTTCTTT
>TRBV7-2|-|-|TRBJ2-1
CASSFDGGANYNEQFF
TGTGCCAGCAGCTTTGATGGCGGGGCAAACTACAATGAGCAGTTCTTC
>TRBV9|-|once|TRBJ2-5
CASSALGAREETQYF
TGTGCCAGCAGCGCCCTTGGGGCAAGGGAAGAGACCCAGTACTTC
>TRBV6-6|-|-|TRBJ2-7
CASRQGFYYEQYF
TGTGCCAGCAGGCAGGGGTTCTACTACGAGCAGTACTTC
>TRBV10-3|-|-|TRBJ2-5
CAISGGGGQYF
TGTGCCATCAGTGGTGGGGGCGGCCAGTACTTC
>TRBV7-8|-|-|TRBJ2-7
CASSLIQGATYEQYF
TGTGCCAGCAGCTTAATACAGGGAGCCACCTACGAGCAGTACTTC
>TRBV24-1|TRBD1|-|TRBJ2-5
CATSDFVRQGQETQYF
TGTGCCACCAGTGATTTCGTACGACAGGGCCAAGAGACCCAGTACTTC
>TRBV5-1|TRBD2|-|TRBJ2-7
CASSLASGNYYEQYF
TGCGCCAGCAGCTTGGCTAGCGGGAATTACTACGAGCAGTACTTC
>TRBV19|-|-|TRBJ2-3
CASSTGVALDTQYF
TGTGCCAGTAGTACCGGGGTGGCACTAGATACGCAGTATTTT
>TRBV9|-|-|TRBJ2-7
CASSVGAQGAYEQYF
TGTGCCAGCAGCGTAGGAGCCCAGGGCGCCTACGAGCAGTACTTC
>TRBV7-6|-|once|TRBJ2-7
CASSFSTGSEQYF
TGTGCCAGCAGCTTTAGCACAGGGTCCGAGCAGTACTTC
>TRBV3-1/TRBV3-2|-|-|TRBJ2-3
CASSQDPNRADTQYF
TGTGCCAGCAGCCAAGATCCGAACAGGGCAGATACGCAGTATTTT
>TRBV18|TRBD1|-|TRBJ1-2
CASSPGTGFGYTF
TGTGCCAGCTCCCCCGGGACAGGGTTCGGCTACACCTTC
>TRBV19|TRBD1|few|TRBJ1-1
CASSIDAGGTSTEAFF
TGTGCCAGTAGTATAGATGCAGGGGGTACGAGCACTGAAGCTTTCTTT
>TRBV7-9|TRBD1|-|TRBJ2-5
CASSLGDRAQETQYF
TGTGCCAGCAGCTTAGGTGACAGGGCCCAAGAGACCCAGTACTTC
>TRBV7-9|TRBD2|-|TRBJ2-3
CASSLALAGSTDTQYF
TGTGCCAGCAGCTTAGCACTAGCGGGGAGCACAGATACGCAGTATTTT
>TRBV5-1|-|once|TRBJ2-5
CASSLEPQGQETQYF
TGCGCCAGCAGCTTGGAGCCCCAGGGGCAAGAGACCCAGTACTTC
>TRBV27|TRBD1|few|TRBJ1-2
CASSLAGGYGYTF
TGTGCCAGCAGTTTGGCAGGGGGCTATGGCTACACCTTC
>TRBV19|TRBD1|once|TRBJ1-5
CASQTGNGQPQHF
TGTGCCAGCCAGACAGGGAATGGTCAGCCCCAGCATTTT
>TRBV7-7|TRBD2|-|TRBJ2-3
CASSLGRAPTDTQYF
TGTGCCAGCAGTCTCGGGAGGGCCCCCACAGATACGCAGTATTTT
>TRBV7-9|TRBD1|few|TRBJ1-5
CASSLGDRLYQPQHF
TGTGCCAGCAGCTTGGGGGACAGGTTATATCAGCCCCAGCATTTT
>TRBV12-3/TRBV12-4|-|-|TRBJ1-2
CASRPTGIGGYTF
TGTGCCAGCAGACCCACAGGAATCGGGGGCTACACCTTC
>TRBV5-1|-|-|TRBJ2-5
CASSPGHAGQETQYF
TGCGCCAGCAGCCCCGGCCACGCAGGGCAGGAGACCCAGTACTTC
>TRBV18|-|-|TRBJ2-7
CASSPGAGDYYEQYF
TGTGCCAGCTCACCCGGCGCAGGGGACTACTACGAGCAGTACTTC
>TRBV7-9|-|-|TRBJ2-7
CASSLALTDPSSYEQYF
TGTGCCAGCAGCTTAGCGCTAACAGACCCGAGCTCCTACGAGCAGTACTTC
>TRBV28|TRBD1|-|TRBJ2-7
CASSSGQGGGRDEQYF
TGTGCCAGCAGTTCCGGACAGGGAGGTGGAAGAGACGAGCAGTACTTC
>TRBV9|-|-|TRBJ1-4
CASSVDNSYEKLFF
TGTGCCAGCAGCGTAGACAACAGTTATGAAAAACTGTTTTTT
>TRBV18|-|-|TRBJ2-7
CASSPPGGREATYEQYF
TGTGCCAGCTCCCCCCCAGGCGGCAGGGAGGCAACCTACGAGCAGTACTTC
>TRBV5-5|TRBD2|-|TRBJ2-7
CASSLGTSGVFYEQYF
TGTGCCAGCAGCTTGGGGACTAGCGGGGTCTTCTACGAGCAGTACTTC
>TRBV20-1|TRBD2|-|TRBJ2-1
CSASSLAGGTYNEQFF
TGCAGTGCTAGTAGCCTAGCGGGAGGTACCTACAATGAGCAGTTCTTC
>TRBV28|TRBD1|-|TRBJ2-5
CASSSLRGTGVTQYF
TGTGCCAGCAGCTCACTCCGCGGGACAGGGGTTACCCAGTACTTC
>TRBV24-1|TRBD2|-|TRBJ2-3
CATSDRTGSGRPDTQYF
TGTGCCACCAGTGATCGAACGGGTAGCGGGAGACCAGATACGCAGTATTTT
>TRBV4-1|TRBD1|-|TRBJ2-7
CASSQSGGLDSYEQYF
TGCGCCAGCAGCCAATCAGGGGGCCTAGACTCCTACGAGCAGTACTTC
>TRBV7-3|TRBD1|-|TRBJ1-1
CASSLFGGTGANTEAFF
TGTGCCAGCAGCTTATTTGGCGGGACAGGGGCAAACACTGAAGCTTTCTTT
>TRBV19|-|-|TRBJ2-1
CASRPSAYNEQFF
TGTGCCAGTCGGCCTAGCGCCTACAATGAGCAGTTCTTC
>TRBV25-1|TRBD2|-|TRBJ2-1
CASREAYNEQFF
TGTGCCAGCCGGGAGGCCTACAATGAGCAGTTCTTC
>TRBV11-2|TRBD2|-|TRBJ2-4
CASSSHPRTSGTGKNIQYF
TGTGCCAGCAGCTCGCACCCCCGGACTAGCGGGACGGGAAAAAACATTCAGTACTTC
>TRBV29-1|-|-|TRBJ2-1
CSVDAPSYYEQFF
TGCAGCGTTGACGCTCCTAGCTACTATGAGCAGTTCTTC
>TRBV27|TRBD2|-|TRBJ2-4
CASRGLAETGAKNIQYF
TGTGCCAGCAGAGGGCTAGCGGAAACGGGGGCCAAAAACATTCAGTACTTC
>TRBV5-4|-|-|TRBJ2-1
CASSMGGGTAYNEQFF
TGTGCCAGCAGCATGGGGGGCGGGACGGCCTACAATGAGCAGTTCTTC
>TRBV10-3|-|once|TRBJ1-4
CAISEEGGTNEKLFF
TGTGCCATCAGTGAGGAAGGGGGAACTAATGAAAAACTGTTTTTT
>TRBV4-3|-|-|TRBJ1-1
CASSQDGRSNTEAFF
TGCGCCAGCAGCCAAGACGGCAGGTCGAACACTGAAGCTTTCTTT
>TRBV25-1|TRBD2|-|TRBJ2-5
CASSEKTSGQETQYF
TGTGCCAGCAGTGAGAAGACTAGCGGCCAAGAGACCCAGTACTTC